This T cell receptor (beta chain) was obtained from a study of T cells in Graves' hyperthyroidism and ophthalmopathy. TCR beta CDR3 region amplification was performed from RNA transcripts. A set of HTBI primers served as the primers for a first-round RT-PCR of the TCR CDR3. TCRdb called the multiplex PCR reads again in MiXCR, with one record for every CDR3 protein. This table has 45,000 to 75,000 distinct CDR3 sequences, approximately 50% appearing once. The PBMCs had their origin in roughly 9.8 ml of fresh peripheral blood. Trimming took off 4 bases at V and 9 bases at J, with 14 bases between the two ends. CDR1 and CDR2 (germline): KGHDR, SFDVKD. This CDR3 contains 13 residues. This clonotype was picked up many times.

The sample comprised blood. This receptor was identified in a woman aged 30 to 39 with Graves' ophthalmopathy. The gene calls are TRBV24-1 and TRBJ2-5; tentative D call: TRBD1 (6 bases). The CDR3 loop reads CATSDRTAFSQYF. The CDR3 region has the DNA TGTGCCACCAGTGACCGGACAGCTTTTTCCCAGTACTTC.